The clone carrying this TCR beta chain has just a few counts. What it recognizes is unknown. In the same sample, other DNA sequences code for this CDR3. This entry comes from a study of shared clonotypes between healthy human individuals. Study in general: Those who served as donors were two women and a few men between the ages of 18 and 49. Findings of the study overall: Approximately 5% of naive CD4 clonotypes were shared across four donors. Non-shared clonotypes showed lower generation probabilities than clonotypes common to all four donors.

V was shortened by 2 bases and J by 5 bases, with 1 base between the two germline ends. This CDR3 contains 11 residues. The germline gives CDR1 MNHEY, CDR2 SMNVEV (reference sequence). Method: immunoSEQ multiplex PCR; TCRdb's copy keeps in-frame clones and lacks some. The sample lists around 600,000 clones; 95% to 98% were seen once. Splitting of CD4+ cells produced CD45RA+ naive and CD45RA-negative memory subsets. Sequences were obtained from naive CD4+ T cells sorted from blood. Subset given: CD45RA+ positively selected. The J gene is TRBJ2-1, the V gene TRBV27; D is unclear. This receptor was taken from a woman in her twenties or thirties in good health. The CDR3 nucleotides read TGTGCCAGCAGTTTAAACAATGAGCAGTTCTTC. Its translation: CASSLNNEQFF.